This T cell receptor beta chain originates from a study of T cells after posttransplantation cyclophosphamide. V shed 0 bases and J shed 4 bases, with 12 bases lying between them. Germline CDR1 and CDR2: LGHNA and YSLEER. The CDR3 runs 15 residues. This clone has a handful of counts. Assay: immunoSEQ multiplex PCR; the TCRdb copy retains only in-frame clones and omits some. Among about 28,000 clones listed, 75% to 90% were seen once. The receptor's source is a man aged 50 or older. The V call is TRBV4-3, the J call TRBJ1-1; weak D call: TRBD1 (5 bases). What was sequenced was PBMCs. This CDR3 reads CASSQDPAQGTEAFF. The CDR3 nucleotides read TGCGCCAGCAGCCAAGATCCCGCCCAGGGCACTGAAGCTTTCTTT.